Below are 25 T cell receptor beta chains sequenced from a single sample in a study of blood T cell repertoires in COVID-19. The repertoire was sequenced with immunoSEQ multiplex PCR; TCRdb's copy has only in-frame clones and lacks some. The sample yields 80,000 to 100,000 clones, around 79% seen once. Specimen: peripheral blood. The receptors stem from a human donor in a cohort sampled during active COVID-19.

The rearrangement joins TRBV19 to TRBJ1-5, with 9 bases aligning to TRBD1. This CDR3 comprises 17 residues. Trimming took 9 bases from V and 1 from J; bases not matched to a gene: 13. Germline CDR1 is LNHDA and CDR2 is SQIVND (reference sequence). CDR3: CASSEYTGTGSNQPQHF. CDR3 coding DNA: TGTGCCAGCAGCGAATACACCGGGACAGGGAGCAATCAGCCCCAGCATTTT.

The chain links TRBV6-5 to TRBJ2-5; 14 positions agree with TRBD2. Germline V gene data show CDR1 as MNHEY and CDR2 as SVGAGI. This CDR3 has 14 residues. V trimming: 6 bases; J trimming: 9 bases; junction bases outside the gene matches: 6. CDR3 sequence reads: CASREGLAGAAQYF. The CDR3 region has the DNA TGTGCCAGCAGGGAGGGACTAGCGGGGGCGGCCCAGTACTTC.

This rearrangement joins TRBV9 to TRBJ2-2, with 10 bases lining up with TRBD2. Looked up from germline, CDR1 is SGDLS and CDR2 is YYNGEE. Losses at the gene ends were 1 base for V and 7 bases for J; bases not matched to a gene: 7. The CDR3 has 16 residues. CDR3: CASSVSSGGALGELFF. CDR3 bases: TGTGCCAGCAGCGTATCGAGCGGGGGGGCCCTCGGGGAGCTGTTTTTT.

The V call is TRBV18, the J call TRBJ1-2, with TRBD1 matching over 7 bases. CDR1 is KGHSH, CDR2 LQKENI, per germline. The CDR3 covers 13 residues. V dropped 5 bases and J dropped 8; count of bases not matched to a gene: 8. The CDR3 is CASSEDRLYGYTF. CDR3 nucleotide sequence: TGTGCCAGCTCAGAGGACAGGCTCTACGGCTACACCTTC.

V usage is TRBV30 and J usage is TRBJ1-5, with D possibly being TRBD1 (5 bases). The ends were cut back, 5 bases at V and 6 bases at J, with 14 bases in the middle. In germline, CDR1 is GTSNPN, CDR2 SVGIG (reference sequence). The CDR3 is 13 residues long. The CDR3 here is CAWEPGHSQPQHF. The DNA for the CDR3 is TGTGCCTGGGAGCCAGGACACTCTCAGCCCCAGCATTTT. Combining the CDR3 with reference TRBV30 and TRBJ1-5 gives the whole variable domain SQTIHQWPATLVQPVGSPLSLECTVEGTSNPNLYWYRQAAGRGLQLLFYSVGIGQISSEVPQNLSASRPQDRQFILSSKKLLLSDSGFYLCAWEPGHSQPQHFGDGTRLSIL.

The chain joins TRBV6-1 to TRBJ1-2; D is undetermined. The CDR3 covers 12 residues. Germline V CDR1 and CDR2: MNHNS, SASEGT. V lost 3 bases and J 8 bases, leaving 10 bases between the germline ends. CDR3 region: CASSETKRGYTF. The CDR3, as DNA: TGTGCCAGCAGTGAGACTAAACGGGGCTACACCTTC.

V gene TRBV4-3 combines with J gene TRBJ2-7, with D unclear. Trimming left V 0 bases short and J 3 bases short, with 9 bases between. This CDR3 has 14 amino acids. CDR1 and CDR2 (germline): LGHNA, YSLEER. The DNA for the CDR3 is TGCGCCAGCAGCCAAGAAGTCACTGGCTACGAGCAGTACGTC. It specifies CASSQEVTGYEQYV.

This clone appeared a single time. This chain links TRBV5-1 with TRBJ2-4; 12 nucleotides agree with TRBD1. CDR1 is SGHRS, CDR2 YFSETQ, per germline. Losses at the gene ends were 4 bases for V and 2 bases for J; bases not matched to a gene: 4. The CDR3 covers 16 residues. In DNA, the CDR3 is TGCGCCAGCAGCGCGGGACAGGGGGCAACCAAAAACATTCAGTACTTC. Translated: CASSAGQGATKNIQYF.

The chain carries TRBV5-4 and TRBJ1-1, with TRBD1 matching 7 bases. The CDR3 covers 16 residues. Germline loops: CDR1 SGHNT, CDR2 YYREEE (reference sequence). V trimming: 2 bases; J trimming: 2 bases; junction bases outside the gene matches: 9. The CDR3 region has the DNA TGTGCCAGCAGCTTCGGTGAACAGGGGCCAAACACTGAAGCTTTCTTT. Translation: CASSFGEQGPNTEAFF.

The chain joins TRBV7-9 to TRBJ2-1; tentative D call: TRBD2 (6 bases). Per the germline V gene, CDR1 is SEHNR and CDR2 is FQNEAQ (reference sequence). The CDR3 is 15 amino acids. V lost 1 base and J lost 8, with 15 bases in between. The CDR3 DNA follows: TGTGCCAGCAGCTTAGGCCACACTAGCAACGATGAGCAGTTCTTC. This encodes CASSLGHTSNDEQFF.

This clone appeared a single time. This rearrangement joins TRBV2 to TRBJ1-1; 8 bases line up with TRBD1. The V segment lost 6 bases and the J segment 5 bases; nucleotides outside the gene matches: 8. This CDR3 comprises 14 residues. Germline V gene data show CDR1 as SNHLY and CDR2 as FYNNEI. The CDR3 here is CASRPGGWGTEAFF. The CDR3 nucleotides read TGTGCCAGCAGGCCAGGGGGCTGGGGAACTGAAGCTTTCTTT.

This chain uses TRBV10-3 with TRBJ2-7, with a possible D match to TRBD2 (6 bases). The CDR3 is made up of 13 amino acids. Trimming left V 3 bases short and J 12 bases short, with 18 bases between. CDR1 and CDR2 (germline): ENHRY, SYGVKD. In DNA, the CDR3 is TGTGCCATCAGTGATACCCTAACTAGCCTCCCGTACGTC. Its translation: CAISDTLTSLPYV.

CDR3 protein: CASPRQGRVNSPLHF. CDR3 nucleotide sequence: TGCGCCAGCCCCAGGCAGGGGCGGGTCAATTCACCCCTCCACTTT. The rearrangement uses TRBV10-1 and TRBJ1-6; D may be TRBD1 (6 bases). The CDR3 totals 15 residues. CDR1 is WNHNN and CDR2 is SYGVQD in the germline V gene (reference sequence). V was clipped by 8 bases and J by 7 bases, with 18 bases between them.

In this sample, this clone turned up many times. The CDR3 DNA follows: TGTGCCATCAGTCGCAACAGGGGGAACAATCAGCCCCAGCATTTT. It codes for CAISRNRGNNQPQHF. This chain connects TRBV10-3 to TRBJ1-5; 8 nucleotides match TRBD1. J lost 3 bases, V lost 5 bases, and 6 bases had no gene match. The length of the CDR3 is 15 residues. From germline, CDR1 is ENHRY and CDR2 SYGVKD.

Details on this clone: The same CDR3 also results from other DNA sequences found in this sample. The gene calls are TRBV27 and TRBJ1-1; D might be TRBD1 (5 bases). This CDR3 is 13 amino acids long. V lost 6 bases to trimming and J lost 5 bases, with 13 bases between them. Germline V gives CDR1 MNHEY, CDR2 SMNVEV (reference sequence). In DNA, the CDR3 is TGTGCCAGCAGCCCTGGGGGGGGGACTGAAGCTTTCTTT. Protein sequence: CASSPGGGTEAFF.

The sample holds many counts of this clone. The rearrangement joins TRBV6-5 to TRBJ2-2; TRBD1 matches 7 bases. CDR3 size: 16 residues. Germline V gene data show CDR1 as MNHEY and CDR2 as SVGAGI. The V gene end was trimmed by 2 bases and the J gene end by 6 bases; junction bases not matched to a gene: 9. The CDR3: CASSYSTGEYPGELFF. In nucleotides, the CDR3 is TGTGCCAGCAGTTACAGTACAGGGGAGTATCCCGGGGAGCTGTTTTTT.

J is TRBJ1-1 and V is TRBV7-8; TRBD1 aligns across 10 bases. Per the germline V gene, CDR1 is SGHVS and CDR2 is FQNEAQ. The CDR3 is made up of 17 amino acids. The ends lost 5 bases at V and 4 bases at J; junction bases unmatched: 13. CDR3 in DNA: TGTGCCAGCAGCCCCCGGGACAGGGGATCTGAGGGCACTGAAGCTTTCTTT. This encodes CASSPRDRGSEGTEAFF.

The chain recombines TRBV5-4 with TRBJ2-1; weak D call: TRBD2 (6 bases). Germline assignment: CDR1 SGHNT and CDR2 YYREEE (reference sequence). The CDR3 runs 14 residues. The ends were cut back, 0 bases at V and 6 bases at J, with 10 bases in the middle. The CDR3 sequence: CASSLEAGINEQFF. CDR3 DNA sequence: TGTGCCAGCAGCTTGGAAGCGGGTATCAATGAGCAGTTCTTC.

In its sample, this clone is medium-sized. This rearrangement joins TRBV12-5 to TRBJ2-7; no definite D call. CDR3 length: 12 residues. CDR1 is LGHNT and CDR2 is FRNRAP in the germline V gene. V was clipped by 5 bases and J by 2 bases, with 7 bases between them. Here the CDR3 DNA reads TGTGCTAGTGGTACTCGCCCCTACGAGCAGTACGTC. Protein product: CASGTRPYEQYV.

The chain combines TRBV5-1 with TRBJ2-1; 9 positions agree with TRBD2. The CDR3 runs 18 residues. Germline values: CDR1 SGHRS, CDR2 YFSETQ. The junction had 15 bases not matched to a gene; V was cut back by 3 bases and J by 5 bases. The CDR3 reads CASSWEPLAGGRNNEQFF. CDR3 coding DNA: TGCGCCAGCAGCTGGGAACCCCTTGCGGGAGGGAGAAACAATGAGCAGTTCTTC.

This clone was seen only once. The rearrangement links TRBV10-1 to TRBJ1-1; D is undetermined. Deletions cut 0 bases from V and 8 bases from J, with 10 bases between. Germline V gene data show CDR1 as WNHNN and CDR2 as SYGVQD (reference sequence). The CDR3 is made up of 13 amino acids. The CDR3 protein is CASSESIDSEAFF. The CDR3 nucleotides are TGCGCCAGCAGTGAGTCGATTGACTCGGAAGCTTTCTTT.

This chain connects TRBV6-5 to TRBJ2-1; 12 nucleotides agree with TRBD1. Germline values: CDR1 MNHEY, CDR2 SVGAGI. CDR3 size: 15 residues. The V gene end was trimmed by 6 bases and the J gene end by 8 bases; junction bases not matched to a gene: 8. The CDR3 reads CASRGQGALIDEQFF. CDR3 DNA: TGTGCCAGCAGGGGACAGGGGGCGCTTATAGATGAGCAGTTCTTC.

This chain joins TRBV18 and TRBJ2-7, with D possibly matching TRBD2 (6 bases). The CDR3 is 16 amino acids. Germline values: CDR1 KGHSH, CDR2 LQKENI. The V and J ends lost 3 bases and 4 bases respectively, with 19 bases between them. The CDR3 sequence is CASSPDKGSGPYEQYV. The CDR3 coding sequence is TGTGCCAGCTCACCCGACAAGGGCAGCGGGCCTTACGAGCAGTACGTC.

This rearrangement joins TRBV30 to TRBJ2-7; tentative D call: TRBD2 (5 bases). Germline assignment: CDR1 GTSNPN and CDR2 SVGIG (reference sequence). The CDR3 runs 11 residues. The V and J ends lost 5 bases and 3 bases respectively, with 8 bases between them. In DNA form, the CDR3 reads TGTGCCTGGGCCGGACTCTACGAGCAGTACTTC. This encodes CAWAGLYEQYF.

V gene TRBV7-9 combines with J gene TRBJ2-3; 7 nucleotides line up with TRBD2. The trim removed 7 bases at V and 1 base at J, leaving 11 bases unmatched. The CDR3 has 16 amino acids. Germline V gene data show CDR1 as SEHNR and CDR2 as FQNEAQ (reference sequence). CDR3 region: CASIETAGAGTDTQYF. The CDR3 DNA reads as TGTGCCAGCATCGAGACGGCGGGAGCGGGCACAGATACGCAGTATTTT.